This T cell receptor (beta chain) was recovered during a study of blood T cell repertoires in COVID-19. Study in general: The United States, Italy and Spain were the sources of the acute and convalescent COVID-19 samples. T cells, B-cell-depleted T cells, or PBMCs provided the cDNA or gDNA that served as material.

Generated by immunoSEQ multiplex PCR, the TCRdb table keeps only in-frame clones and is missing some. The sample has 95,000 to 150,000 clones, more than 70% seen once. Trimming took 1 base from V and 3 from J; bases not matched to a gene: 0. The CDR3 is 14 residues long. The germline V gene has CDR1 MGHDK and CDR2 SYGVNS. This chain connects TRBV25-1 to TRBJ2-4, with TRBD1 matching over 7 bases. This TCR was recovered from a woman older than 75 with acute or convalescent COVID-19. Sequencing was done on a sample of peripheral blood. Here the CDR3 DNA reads TGTGCCAGCAGTGAATCAGGGGGCAAAAACATTCAGTACTTC. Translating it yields CASSESGGKNIQYF.